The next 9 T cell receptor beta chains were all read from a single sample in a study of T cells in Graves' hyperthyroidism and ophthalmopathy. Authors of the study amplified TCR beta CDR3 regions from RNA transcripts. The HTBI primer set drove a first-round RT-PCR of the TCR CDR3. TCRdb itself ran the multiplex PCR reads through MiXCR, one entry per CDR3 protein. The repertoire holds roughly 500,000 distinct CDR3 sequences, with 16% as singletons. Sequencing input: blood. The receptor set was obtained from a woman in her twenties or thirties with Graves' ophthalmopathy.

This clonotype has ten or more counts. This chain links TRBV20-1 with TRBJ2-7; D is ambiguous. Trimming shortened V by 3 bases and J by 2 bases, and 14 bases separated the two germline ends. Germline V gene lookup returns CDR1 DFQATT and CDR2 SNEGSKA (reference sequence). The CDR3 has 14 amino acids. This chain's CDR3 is CSASVSPTTYEQYF. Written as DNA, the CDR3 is TGCAGTGCTAGTGTATCCCCTACCACCTACGAGCAGTACTTC.

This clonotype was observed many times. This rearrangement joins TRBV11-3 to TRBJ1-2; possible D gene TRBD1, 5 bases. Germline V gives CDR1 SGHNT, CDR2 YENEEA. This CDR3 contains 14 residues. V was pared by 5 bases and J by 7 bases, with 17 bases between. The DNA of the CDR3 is TGTGCCAGCAGCGCCACGTCCTCGGGGGGTGGCTACACCTTC. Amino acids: CASSATSSGGGYTF.

The DNA of the CDR3 is TGTGCCAGCAGTCCTACCTTCCTGAATACGCAGTATTTT. This translates into CASSPTFLNTQYF. The chain employs TRBV28 and TRBJ2-3; D is undetermined. There are 13 residues in the CDR3. Trimming pared 5 bases from V and 7 bases from J, leaving 13 bases between. Germline lookup yields CDR1 MDHEN and CDR2 SYDVKM.

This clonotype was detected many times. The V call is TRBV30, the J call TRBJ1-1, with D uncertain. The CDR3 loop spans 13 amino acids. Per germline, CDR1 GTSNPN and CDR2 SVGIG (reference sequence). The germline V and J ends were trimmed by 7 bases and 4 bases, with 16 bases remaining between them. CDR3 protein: CASRTTAATEAFF. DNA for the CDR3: TGTGCCTCCAGGACGACTGCGGCCACTGAAGCTTTCTTT. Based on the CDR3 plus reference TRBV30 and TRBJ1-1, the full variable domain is SQTIHQWPATLVQPVGSPLSLECTVEGTSNPNLYWYRQAAGRGLQLLFYSVGIGQISSEVPQNLSASRPQDRQFILSSKKLLLSDSGFYLCASRTTAATEAFFGQGTRLTVV.

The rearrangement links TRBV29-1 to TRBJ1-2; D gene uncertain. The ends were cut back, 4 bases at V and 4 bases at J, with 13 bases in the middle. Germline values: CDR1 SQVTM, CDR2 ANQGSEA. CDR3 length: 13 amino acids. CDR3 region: CSVVTGNRYGYTF. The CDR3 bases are TGCAGCGTTGTCACGGGCAACCGCTATGGCTACACCTTC.

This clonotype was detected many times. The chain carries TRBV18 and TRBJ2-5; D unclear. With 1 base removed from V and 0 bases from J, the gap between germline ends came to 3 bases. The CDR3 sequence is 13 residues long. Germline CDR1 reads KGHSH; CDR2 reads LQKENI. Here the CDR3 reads CASSPRDQETQYF. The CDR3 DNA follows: TGTGCCAGCTCACCACGGGACCAAGAGACCCAGTACTTC.

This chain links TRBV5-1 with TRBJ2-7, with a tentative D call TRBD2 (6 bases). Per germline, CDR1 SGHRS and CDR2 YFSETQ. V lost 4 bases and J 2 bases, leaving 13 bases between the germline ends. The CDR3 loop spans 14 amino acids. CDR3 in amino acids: CASSAGRKTYEQYF. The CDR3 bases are TGCGCCAGCAGCGCGGGACGTAAAACCTACGAGCAGTACTTC.

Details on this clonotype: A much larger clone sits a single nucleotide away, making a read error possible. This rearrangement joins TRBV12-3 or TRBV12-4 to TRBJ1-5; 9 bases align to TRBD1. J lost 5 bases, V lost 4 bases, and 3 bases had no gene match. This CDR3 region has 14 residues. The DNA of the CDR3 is TGTGCCAGCAGTTGGAGACAGGGGGATCAGCCCCAGCATTTT. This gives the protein CASSWRQGDQPQHF.

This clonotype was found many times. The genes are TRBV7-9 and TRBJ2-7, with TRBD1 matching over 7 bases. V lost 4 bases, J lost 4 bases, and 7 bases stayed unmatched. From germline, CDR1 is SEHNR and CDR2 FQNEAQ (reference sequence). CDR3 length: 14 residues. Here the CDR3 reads CASSSSGTEYEQYF. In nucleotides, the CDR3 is TGTGCCAGCAGCTCTAGTGGGACAGAGTACGAGCAGTACTTC.